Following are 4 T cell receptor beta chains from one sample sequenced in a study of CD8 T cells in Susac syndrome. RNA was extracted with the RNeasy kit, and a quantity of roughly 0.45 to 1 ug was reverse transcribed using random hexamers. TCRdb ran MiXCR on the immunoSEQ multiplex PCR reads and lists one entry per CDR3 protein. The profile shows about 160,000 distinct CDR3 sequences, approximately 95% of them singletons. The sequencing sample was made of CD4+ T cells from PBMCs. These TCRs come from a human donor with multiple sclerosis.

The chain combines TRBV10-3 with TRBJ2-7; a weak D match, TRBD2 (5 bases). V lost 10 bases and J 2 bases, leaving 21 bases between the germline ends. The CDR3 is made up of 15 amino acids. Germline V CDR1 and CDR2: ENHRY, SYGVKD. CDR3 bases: TGTGCCAGTAGAGACCCTCGGGATCTCACCTACGAGCAGTACTTC. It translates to CASRDPRDLTYEQYF.

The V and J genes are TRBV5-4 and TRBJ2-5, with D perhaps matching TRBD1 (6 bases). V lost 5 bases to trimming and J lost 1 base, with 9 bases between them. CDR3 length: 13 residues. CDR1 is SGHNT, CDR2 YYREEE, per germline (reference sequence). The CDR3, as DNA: TGTGCCAGCAGAATACAGGGCCAAGAGACCCAGTACTTC. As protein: CASRIQGQETQYF.

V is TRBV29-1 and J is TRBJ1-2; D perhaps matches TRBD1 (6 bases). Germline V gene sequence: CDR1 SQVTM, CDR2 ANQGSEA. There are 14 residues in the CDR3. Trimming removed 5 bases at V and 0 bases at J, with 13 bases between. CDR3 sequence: CSVLDRSANYGYTF. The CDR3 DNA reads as TGCAGCGTTCTGGACAGAAGCGCTAACTATGGCTACACCTTC.

The CDR3 DNA sequence: TGTGCCAGCGGCCGCTCACGGGACCCGTTCTCCTACGAGCAGTACTTC. Amino acid sequence: CASGRSRDPFSYEQYF. The chain joins TRBV7-9 to TRBJ2-7, with D perhaps TRBD1 or TRBD2 (5 bases each). The germline V gene has CDR1 SEHNR and CDR2 FQNEAQ (reference sequence). This CDR3 region has 16 residues. Trimming took off 8 bases at V and 0 bases at J, with 20 bases between the two ends. Combining the CDR3 with reference TRBV7-9 and TRBJ2-7 gives the whole variable domain DTGVSQNPRHKITKRGQNVTFRCDPISEHNRLYWYRQTLGQGPEFLTYFQNEAQLEKSRLLSDRFSAERPKGSFSTLEIQRTEQGDSAMYLCASGRSRDPFSYEQYFGPGTRLTVT.